The sequence of this T cell receptor beta chain was determined in a study of vaccination and CD4 T cells after COVID-19. Study summary: Samples were taken after vaccination, a median of roughly 65 days after dose two, with a range of 14 to 241. Control cultures were given a CEFX pool, an HIV-1 Nef pool, or no peptide. Study-wide points: Vaccine-specific clones in convalescent patients were spike mono-reactive in 304 of 307 cases.

The CDR3 is 18 residues long. Per the germline V gene, CDR1 is DFQATT and CDR2 is SNEGSKA (reference sequence). The V gene lost 1 base and the J gene lost 0 bases, with 20 bases spanning the gap. An Oncomine TCR Beta short-read assay was used to sequence the DNA from cultured CD4+ T cells. TCRdb ran MiXCR on the PCR reads and lists one entry per CDR3 protein. The table shows over 10,000 distinct CDR3 sequences, with about 76% occurring only once. In regard to this clonotype: Its antigen is unidentified.

Treatment given: approximately nine-day PBMC culture with coronavirus spike peptide pools or control peptides (ViraFEST assay). It was with 10 IU/ml IL-2 and around 9.3 ug/ml peptide pools that roughly 2.2 million PBMCs per well were cultured. Material for sequencing was CD4+ T cells from blood, cultured in vitro. The chain joins TRBV20-1 to TRBJ2-3, with D possibly TRBD2 on 7 matching bases. The TCR sequence derives from a human donor who had recovered from COVID-19. The CDR3 spells CSARGHHGGPLSTDTQYF. CDR3 nucleotides: TGCAGTGCTAGAGGACACCACGGGGGGCCCCTTAGCACAGATACGCAGTATTTT.